This record concerns one T cell receptor (beta chain) sequence. This sample stems from a study of CD8 T cells in Susac syndrome. Random hexamers were used to reverse transcribe the RNA input (about 0.5 to 1 ug). TCRdb redid the calling of the immunoSEQ multiplex PCR reads with MiXCR, one entry per CDR3 protein. The sample has about 200,000 distinct CDR3 sequences, around 95% seen once. After removal of 0 bases from V and 7 bases from J, the junction contained 3 bases not matched to a gene. This CDR3 spans 13 amino acids. Germline CDR1 SGHRS, CDR2 YFSETQ. This TCR was recovered from a human donor with multiple sclerosis. The chain combines TRBV5-1 with TRBJ1-2; 7 nucleotides align to TRBD1. The sequenced material came from CD4+ T cells from PBMCs. The CDR3 nucleotides read TGCGCCAGCAGCTTGGACGGGACAGCTGGCTACACCTTC. Its protein product is CASSLDGTAGYTF.